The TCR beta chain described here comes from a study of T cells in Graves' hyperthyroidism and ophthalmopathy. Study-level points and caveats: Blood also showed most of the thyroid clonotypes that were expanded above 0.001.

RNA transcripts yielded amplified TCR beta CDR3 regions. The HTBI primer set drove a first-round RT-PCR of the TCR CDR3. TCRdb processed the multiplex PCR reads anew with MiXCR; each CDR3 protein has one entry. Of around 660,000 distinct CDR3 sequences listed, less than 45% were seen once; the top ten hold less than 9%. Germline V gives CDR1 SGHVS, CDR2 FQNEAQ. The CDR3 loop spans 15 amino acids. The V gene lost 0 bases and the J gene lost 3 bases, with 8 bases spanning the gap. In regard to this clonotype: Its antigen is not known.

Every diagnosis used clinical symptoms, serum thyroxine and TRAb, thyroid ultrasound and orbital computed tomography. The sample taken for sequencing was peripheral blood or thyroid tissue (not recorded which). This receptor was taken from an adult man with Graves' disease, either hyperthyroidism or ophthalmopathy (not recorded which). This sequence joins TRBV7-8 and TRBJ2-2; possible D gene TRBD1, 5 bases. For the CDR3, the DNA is TGTGCCAGCAGCTTAGCAGGGGTCGACACCGGGGAGCTGTTTTTT. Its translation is CASSLAGVDTGELFF.